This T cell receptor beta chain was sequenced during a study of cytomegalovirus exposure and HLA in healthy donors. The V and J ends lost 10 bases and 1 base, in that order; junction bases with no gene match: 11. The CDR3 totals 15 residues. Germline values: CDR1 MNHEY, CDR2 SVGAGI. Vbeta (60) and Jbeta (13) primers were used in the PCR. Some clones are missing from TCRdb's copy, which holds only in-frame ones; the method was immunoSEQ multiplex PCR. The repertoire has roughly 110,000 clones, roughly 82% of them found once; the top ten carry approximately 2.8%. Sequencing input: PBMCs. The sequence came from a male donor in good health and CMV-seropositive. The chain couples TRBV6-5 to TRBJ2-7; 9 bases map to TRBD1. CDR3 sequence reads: CATSGDRGESYEQYF. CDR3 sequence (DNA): TGTGCCACCTCGGGAGACAGGGGGGAGTCCTACGAGCAGTACTTC.